This T cell receptor (beta chain) was sequenced for a study of blood T cell repertoires in COVID-19. Study summary: The United States, Italy and Spain supplied acute and convalescent COVID-19 samples. The cDNA or gDNA used as material had been derived from T cells, B-cell-depleted T cells, or PBMCs.

Trimming removed 7 bases at V and 9 bases at J, with 16 bases between. The CDR3 consists of 13 residues. Germline V lookup: CDR1 MNHNY, CDR2 SVGAGI (reference sequence). Original data processing: Reference gene primers were amplified, and this amplification served to estimate nucleated cell counts. Sequenced by immunoSEQ multiplex PCR; TCRdb stores in-frame clones only, minus some. Clone size and V and J calls were adopted from that table, with D and trimming inferred from the DNA. The sample yields 55,000 to 80,000 clones, more than 75% seen once. The chain joins TRBV6-6 to TRBJ2-1; D gene uncertain. The TCR originated in a woman aged 55-69 years with acute or convalescent COVID-19. The sample taken for sequencing was peripheral blood. In nucleotides, the CDR3 is TGTGCCAGCACCCCGCGGTCTTGGAGTGAGCAGTTCTTC. Translating gives CASTPRSWSEQFF.